A single sample is the source of the 26 T cell receptor beta chains below, sequenced in a study of cytomegalovirus exposure and HLA in healthy donors. The PCR employed 60 Vbeta primers together with 13 Jbeta primers. Profiled with immunoSEQ multiplex PCR; TCRdb holds only in-frame clones, not every one. The sample holds about 130,000 clones, around 72% seen once. Sequencing input: PBMCs. The receptors come from a woman younger than 30 in good health and CMV-seronegative.

Only one count was recorded for this clone. The chain couples TRBV10-2 to TRBJ1-1, with D possibly being TRBD1 (6 bases). V was shortened by 1 base and J by 4 bases, with 13 bases between the two germline ends. Germline CDR1 reads WSHSY; CDR2 reads SAAADI. The CDR3 is 15 amino acids. CDR3 DNA: TGCGCCAGCAGTGAGTACAGGGAGTTGAGCACTGAAGCTTTCTTT. Protein: CASSEYRELSTEAFF.

The rearrangement joins TRBV6-1 to TRBJ1-1; 8 nucleotides align to TRBD1. Trimming removed 1 base from V and 4 bases from J; junction bases left unmatched: 5. Germline V CDR1 and CDR2: MNHNS, SASEGT. The CDR3 has 15 amino acids. In DNA form, the CDR3 reads TGTGCCAGCAGTGAAGATACAGGGGGTTTCACTGAAGCTTTCTTT. Protein: CASSEDTGGFTEAFF.

The chain recombines TRBV30 with TRBJ2-7, with TRBD2 as a possible D gene (6 bases). CDR1 and CDR2 (germline): GTSNPN, SVGIG (reference sequence). The ends were cut back, 3 bases at V and 5 bases at J, with 17 bases in the middle. The CDR3 sequence is 14 residues long. The CDR3 reads CAWRSGVNTDEQYF. DNA of the CDR3: TGTGCCTGGAGGTCGGGAGTGAATACGGACGAGCAGTACTTC.

This clone came up a few times. This chain links TRBV5-6 with TRBJ2-5; 9 bases are a match to TRBD2. Judging by the DNA end, TRBJ2-7 fits better; the J call may be wrong. The CDR3 loop spans 17 amino acids. Looked up from germline, CDR1 is SGHDT and CDR2 is YYEEEE. CDR3 nucleotides: TGTGCCAGCAGCTTGGCCGGGGTAGCGGGAGTTGGGAACGAGCAGTACTTC. Protein sequence: CASSLAGVAGVGNEQYF.

This clone was counted between two and nine times. This chain uses TRBV2 with TRBJ2-5; D remains ambiguous. Trimming shortened V by 4 bases and J by 1 base, and 4 bases separated the two germline ends. Germline values: CDR1 SNHLY, CDR2 FYNNEI. The CDR3 loop spans 12 amino acids. The CDR3 DNA reads TGTGCCAGCAGTGCCATCCAAGAGACCCAGTACTTC. Amino acid sequence: CASSAIQETQYF.

This chain joins TRBV4-1 and TRBJ2-7, with a tentative D call TRBD2 (5 bases). The CDR3 totals 16 residues. The germline V gene has CDR1 MGHRA and CDR2 YSYEKL. Between the trimmed V and J ends, which lost 0 bases and 2 bases, there was a span of 14 bases. The CDR3: CASSQDRSARAYEQYF. The CDR3 DNA reads TGCGCCAGCAGCCAAGATCGCAGTGCGAGGGCCTACGAGCAGTACTTC.

V usage is TRBV30 and J usage is TRBJ1-2; maybe TRBD1 (5 bases). The CDR3 extends over 14 amino acids. Trimming removed 0 bases at V and 4 bases at J, with 12 bases between. Germline V lookup: CDR1 GTSNPN, CDR2 SVGIG (reference sequence). In DNA form, the CDR3 reads TGTGCCTGGAGTGTAGCGGGGGAGCCCTATGGCTACACCTTC. Its translation is CAWSVAGEPYGYTF.

This clone showed up just once. V usage is TRBV13 and J usage is TRBJ2-7, with 9 bases fitting TRBD2. The CDR3 is 15 amino acids. With V trimmed by 5 bases and J by 2 bases, 7 bases remained unmatched. In germline, CDR1 is PRHDT, CDR2 FYEKMQ (reference sequence). The CDR3 reads CASSHRTSVPYEQYF. CDR3 sequence (DNA): TGTGCCAGCAGCCACCGGACTAGCGTTCCCTACGAGCAGTACTTC.

CDR3 in amino acids: CASSPPQAPYEQYF. CDR3 sequence (DNA): TGTGCCAGCAGCCCACCCCAGGCACCCTACGAGCAGTACTTC. The J gene is TRBJ2-7, the V gene TRBV6-6; D ambiguous. Trimming left V 6 bases short and J 2 bases short, with 14 bases between. This CDR3 has 14 residues. The germline V gene has CDR1 MNHNY and CDR2 SVGAGI (reference sequence).

The chain combines TRBV6-5 with TRBJ2-7; TRBD2 matches at 7 bases. This CDR3 is 13 amino acids long. Germline V CDR1 and CDR2: MNHEY, SVGAGI. The V segment lost 6 bases and the J segment 3 bases; nucleotides outside the gene matches: 5. DNA for the CDR3: TGTGCCAGCAGCCCCCCGGGGGGCTACGAGCAGTACTTC. Amino acids: CASSPPGGYEQYF.

This chain joins TRBV30 and TRBJ1-1, with 10 bases that match TRBD1. Losses at the gene ends were 2 bases for V and 3 bases for J; bases not matched to a gene: 3. The length of the CDR3 is 14 residues. CDR1 GTSNPN and CDR2 SVGIG come from the germline V gene (reference sequence). The CDR3 is CAWSQGQGDTEAFF. CDR3 nucleotides: TGTGCCTGGAGTCAAGGACAGGGGGACACTGAAGCTTTCTTT.

This sequence joins TRBV4-1 and TRBJ1-5; D ambiguous. The CDR3 is 14 amino acids. V lost 1 base to trimming and J lost 7 bases, with 11 bases between them. Germline loops: CDR1 MGHRA, CDR2 YSYEKL. CDR3: CASSQGYGRQPQHF. The CDR3 DNA follows: TGCGCCAGCAGCCAAGGATATGGGCGCCAGCCCCAGCATTTT.

The chain joins TRBV6-6 to TRBJ2-7; 7 nucleotides align to TRBD1. CDR3 length: 15 amino acids. The germline V gene has CDR1 MNHNY and CDR2 SVGAGI (reference sequence). V trimming: 6 bases; J trimming: 7 bases; junction bases outside the gene matches: 15. CDR3 sequence reads: CASRERGQIPGEQYF. The DNA for the CDR3 is TGTGCCAGCAGAGAAAGGGGACAGATCCCTGGTGAGCAGTACTTC.

This clone was observed a few times. The J gene is TRBJ1-2, the V gene TRBV6-4, with 9 bases lining up with TRBD1. With V trimmed by 0 bases and J by 4 bases, 3 bases remained unmatched. Germline CDR1 and CDR2: MRHNA and SNTAGT. The CDR3 consists of 15 residues. The CDR3 here is CASSDSTGGGYGYTF. As DNA, the CDR3 is TGTGCCAGCAGTGACTCGACAGGGGGAGGCTATGGCTACACCTTC.

V gene TRBV2 combines with J gene TRBJ1-1; D remains unclear. In germline, CDR1 is SNHLY, CDR2 FYNNEI. CDR3 length: 10 residues. Trimming cost V 3 bases and J 8 bases, with 4 bases left between them. CDR3 DNA sequence: TGTGCCAGCAGTGACAGAGAAGCTTTCTTT. Its protein is CASSDREAFF.

This clone occurred a few times. The rearrangement joins TRBV4-1 to TRBJ1-2, with TRBD1 identical over 9 bases. The V and J ends lost 0 bases and 5 bases, in that order; junction bases with no gene match: 13. From germline, CDR1 is MGHRA and CDR2 YSYEKL. The CDR3 is 18 residues long. The CDR3 loop reads CASSQEVTGGLPLYGYTF. As DNA, the CDR3 is TGCGCCAGCAGCCAAGAGGTGACAGGGGGACTTCCTCTTTATGGCTACACCTTC.

This chain links TRBV12-5 with TRBJ2-2, with TRBD1 as a possible D gene (6 bases). V was shortened by 0 bases and J by 1 base, with 15 bases between the two germline ends. The CDR3 runs 18 residues. Germline CDR1 reads LGHNT; CDR2 reads FRNRAP. The CDR3, as DNA: TGTGCTAGTGGTTTGGTAGGGGCGGCACAGGGGAACACCGGGGAGCTGTTTTTT. Translating it yields CASGLVGAAQGNTGELFF.

The sample holds a few counts of this clone. This sequence joins TRBV30 and TRBJ1-3; D uncertain. Germline CDR1 is GTSNPN and CDR2 is SVGIG (reference sequence). Trimming pared 2 bases from V and 0 bases from J, leaving 14 bases between. The CDR3 is made up of 16 amino acids. The DNA of the CDR3 is TGTGCCTGGAGTCCTTCTTACGGTCTCTCTGGAAACACCATATATTTT. Its translation is CAWSPSYGLSGNTIYF.

V usage is TRBV5-1 and J usage is TRBJ2-7; D is uncertain. Germline CDR1 is SGHRS and CDR2 is YFSETQ. V lost 6 bases and J 3 bases, leaving 13 bases between the germline ends. The CDR3 is 13 residues long. In nucleotides, the CDR3 is TGCGCCAGCAATAGCCAGATCGACTACGAGCAGTACTTC. It yields the protein CASNSQIDYEQYF.

V gene TRBV19 combines with J gene TRBJ2-3, with D unclear. The CDR3 runs 14 residues. Germline V gene lookup returns CDR1 LNHDA and CDR2 SQIVND (reference sequence). The V and J ends lost 5 bases and 4 bases respectively, with 13 bases between them. CDR3 amino acids: CASSSDQSADTQYF. In nucleotides, the CDR3 is TGTGCCAGTAGTTCCGACCAAAGCGCAGATACGCAGTATTTT.

This clone was counted a single time. The chain combines TRBV7-2 with TRBJ2-7, with TRBD1 identical over 9 bases. This CDR3 is built from 13 residues. CDR1 is SGHTA and CDR2 is FQGNSA in the germline V gene. Trimming cost V 6 bases and J 3 bases; bases outside gene matches: 3. Written as DNA, the CDR3 is TGTGCCAGCAGTTTGACAGGGGGCTACGAGCAGTACTTC. It translates to CASSLTGGYEQYF.

The chain uses TRBV5-6 and TRBJ2-7; D ambiguous. With 2 bases removed from V and 3 bases from J, the gap between germline ends came to 12 bases. Germline CDR1 is SGHDT and CDR2 is YYEEEE. This CDR3 comprises 14 residues. The CDR3 bases are TGTGCCAGCAGCTTAAGCGTCCTTTTCTACGAGCAGTACTTC. This codes for CASSLSVLFYEQYF.

V gene TRBV7-2 combines with J gene TRBJ2-7; maybe TRBD2 (5 bases). Germline CDR1 and CDR2: SGHTA and FQGNSA. With 5 bases removed from V and 1 base from J, the gap between germline ends came to 9 bases. The CDR3 runs 13 residues. The CDR3 is CASSPGLSYEQYF. CDR3 DNA: TGTGCCAGCAGCCCTGGACTTTCCTACGAGCAGTACTTC.

This chain connects TRBV30 to TRBJ2-5; 13 bases agree with TRBD2. This CDR3 spans 18 amino acids. J lost 0 bases, V lost 3 bases, and 10 bases had no gene match. In germline, CDR1 is GTSNPN, CDR2 SVGIG (reference sequence). This CDR3 reads CAWSSTSGRNTYQETQYF. For the CDR3, the DNA is TGTGCCTGGAGCTCGACTAGCGGGAGGAACACCTACCAAGAGACCCAGTACTTC.

This rearrangement joins TRBV5-6 to TRBJ2-7; tentatively, D is TRBD2 (6 bases). Germline values: CDR1 SGHDT, CDR2 YYEEEE. V was pared by 0 bases and J by 3 bases, with 10 bases between. The CDR3 spans 14 residues. This chain's CDR3 is CASSLVGEVYEQYF. In DNA form, the CDR3 reads TGTGCCAGCAGCTTGGTTGGGGAGGTCTACGAGCAGTACTTC.

This chain connects TRBV19 to TRBJ1-3; perhaps TRBD1 as D (6 bases). The CDR3 consists of 14 residues. Germline assignment: CDR1 LNHDA and CDR2 SQIVND (reference sequence). Trimming took 6 bases from V and 0 from J, leaving 9 bases between them. The CDR3 region has the DNA TGTGCCAGTAGAGGACAGACCTCTGGAAACACCATATATTTT. It translates to CASRGQTSGNTIYF.